This T cell receptor (beta chain) stems from a study of OX40 agonist ivuxolimab in advanced cancers. Germline V gives CDR1 KGHSH, CDR2 LQKENI. The CDR3 has 14 residues. V lost 1 base and J 6 bases, leaving 10 bases between the germline ends. Points on this clone: Antigen: not known.

Blood sampling was done at baseline, cycle 4 day 1, and cycle 7 day 1. Here immunoSEQ multiplex PCR was the method, and the copy in TCRdb shows in-frame clones only, minus some. The sample lists about 110,000 clones, around 93% seen once, with over 0.6% in the top ten. Study-level points and caveats: Patients with a partial response at 0.1-3.0 mg/kg had among the lowest clonal expansion.

The sample in question was CD4+ or CD8+ T cells sorted from blood, obtained in a trial of the OX40 agonist ivuxolimab. The receptor was derived from an adult with an advanced solid tumor such as melanoma, head and neck, liver or kidney cancer. The chain is built from TRBV18 and TRBJ1-5, with a weak D call TRBD1 (6 bases). The CDR3 region has the DNA TGTGCCAGCTCACCACTGGGAGGGGGTCAGCCCCAGCATTTT. It encodes CASSPLGGGQPQHF.